The rows below give T cell receptor beta chains drawn from one sample of a study of CD8+CD57+ T cells in acquired aplastic anemia. Each CDR3 protein gets one entry after TCRdb re-called the reads with MiXCR. The sample gives around 430,000 distinct CDR3 sequences, over 25% of which show up once; 0.75% to 0.95% is in the top ten. Sequencing used sorted CD4+, CD8+, or CD8+CD57+ T cells (not recorded which) from PBMCs. These receptors all come from a human donor with aplastic anemia. CDR3s include the opening cysteine and the closing phenylalanine or tryptophan. Only some rows state a clone size, as once, few, many or a class for expanded clones.

abundance: .
j_gene: TRBJ2-7
v_gene: TRBV5-5
CDR3aa: CASSPLTGHTYEQYF

abundance: once
j_gene: TRBJ2-3
v_gene: TRBV2
CDR3aa: CASSAGPTDTQYF

abundance: many
j_gene: TRBJ1-5
v_gene: TRBV19
CDR3aa: CASRGQGPFNQPQHF

abundance: .
j_gene: TRBJ2-3
v_gene: TRBV5-6
CDR3aa: CASTPVGGAKDTQYF

abundance: .
j_gene: TRBJ2-3
v_gene: TRBV2
CDR3aa: CASKTGLAGGTDTQYF

abundance: few
j_gene: TRBJ1-3
v_gene: TRBV12-3/TRBV12-4
CDR3aa: CASWRYGGQRNTIYF

abundance: .
j_gene: TRBJ2-3
v_gene: TRBV20-1
CDR3aa: CSASVASGTDTQYF

abundance: .
j_gene: TRBJ1-6
v_gene: TRBV5-1
CDR3aa: CASSPSQGTYNSPLHF

abundance: .
j_gene: TRBJ1-2
v_gene: TRBV15
CDR3aa: CATSSSDRGVRGYTF

abundance: .
j_gene: TRBJ2-3
v_gene: TRBV7-2
CDR3aa: CASSLSGSDTQYF

abundance: .
j_gene: TRBJ2-7
v_gene: TRBV11-2
CDR3aa: CANSPTGGNEQYF

abundance: few
j_gene: TRBJ2-1
v_gene: TRBV20-1
CDR3aa: CSARAGGTGGGIF

abundance: .
j_gene: TRBJ2-5
v_gene: TRBV3-1
CDR3aa: CASSTSGGETQYF

abundance: many
j_gene: TRBJ1-5
v_gene: TRBV7-3
CDR3aa: CASSFQVGQPQHF

abundance: .
j_gene: TRBJ2-1
v_gene: TRBV11-1
CDR3aa: CASRQAGGRTYNEQFF

abundance: few
j_gene: TRBJ1-2
v_gene: TRBV30
CDR3aa: CAWRAPGSGGYTF

abundance: once
j_gene: TRBJ1-6
v_gene: TRBV15
CDR3aa: CATSSPGTYNSPLHF

abundance: .
j_gene: TRBJ1-5
v_gene: TRBV5-1
CDR3aa: CASSLGDRTSNQPQHF

abundance: many
j_gene: TRBJ1-2
v_gene: TRBV7-2
CDR3aa: CASSLAGTGYGYTF

abundance: .
j_gene: TRBJ1-2
v_gene: TRBV25-1
CDR3aa: CASRGLEGYTF

abundance: .
j_gene: TRBJ2-1
v_gene: TRBV20-1
CDR3aa: CSASGDVVNEQFF

abundance: few
j_gene: TRBJ1-3
v_gene: TRBV19
CDR3aa: CASSMTPRAGLSGNTIYF

abundance: many
j_gene: TRBJ2-3
v_gene: TRBV20-1
CDR3aa: CSATRLAGGDTDTQYF

abundance: many
j_gene: TRBJ2-7
v_gene: TRBV2
CDR3aa: CASSEEIGGLQYF

abundance: many
j_gene: TRBJ1-6
v_gene: TRBV20-1
CDR3aa: CSARTGGVNSPLHF

abundance: .
j_gene: TRBJ1-2
v_gene: TRBV20-1
CDR3aa: CSARSSGTNYGYTF

abundance: few
j_gene: TRBJ1-2
v_gene: TRBV19
CDR3aa: CAWSRQGDGGYTF

abundance: .
j_gene: TRBJ1-5
v_gene: TRBV30
CDR3aa: CAWNPRGQPQHF

abundance: .
j_gene: TRBJ2-7
v_gene: TRBV2
CDR3aa: CASSYVRGAYEQYF

abundance: .
j_gene: TRBJ2-1
v_gene: TRBV14
CDR3aa: CASSLGLVAVGEQFF

abundance: many
j_gene: TRBJ1-2
v_gene: TRBV20-1
CDR3aa: CSAPVSGQASTYGYTF

abundance: .
j_gene: TRBJ2-4
v_gene: TRBV5-1
CDR3aa: CASSRTGDIQYF

abundance: .
j_gene: TRBJ2-2
v_gene: TRBV2
CDR3aa: CASSREADTGELFF

abundance: many
j_gene: TRBJ1-1
v_gene: TRBV6-4
CDR3aa: CASSVEGDTEAFF

abundance: many
j_gene: TRBJ1-2
v_gene: TRBV6-1
CDR3aa: CASTLDRAYGYTF

abundance: .
j_gene: TRBJ2-7
v_gene: TRBV25-1
CDR3aa: CASSEWDSNRGNEQYF

abundance: few
j_gene: TRBJ2-7
v_gene: TRBV7-2
CDR3aa: CASSLFGYPSGSYEQYF

abundance: many
j_gene: TRBJ1-3
v_gene: TRBV19
CDR3aa: CASSIPGNTIYF

abundance: .
j_gene: TRBJ2-7
v_gene: TRBV4-2
CDR3aa: CASSQGTRDHGEQYF

abundance: few
j_gene: TRBJ1-1
v_gene: TRBV5-1
CDR3aa: CASSFESGQGGEAFF

abundance: .
j_gene: TRBJ1-6
v_gene: TRBV20-1
CDR3aa: CSARSGGYNSPLHF

abundance: .
j_gene: TRBJ1-2
v_gene: TRBV30
CDR3aa: CARDSRKGGYTF

abundance: many
j_gene: TRBJ2-7
v_gene: TRBV2
CDR3aa: CASMKPISGQSYEQYF

abundance: few
j_gene: TRBJ2-7
v_gene: TRBV5-1
CDR3aa: CASSPRTSGRAALYEQYF

abundance: many
j_gene: TRBJ2-7
v_gene: TRBV12-3/TRBV12-4
CDR3aa: CASSLNRGYEQYF

abundance: .
j_gene: TRBJ1-5
v_gene: TRBV19
CDR3aa: CASGSGQGQPQHF

abundance: .
j_gene: TRBJ2-1
v_gene: TRBV2
CDR3aa: CASKDRSNQQFF

abundance: few
j_gene: TRBJ1-5
v_gene: TRBV27
CDR3aa: CASKRFSNQPQHF

abundance: .
j_gene: TRBJ2-1
v_gene: TRBV9
CDR3aa: CASSVTTYNEQFF

abundance: many
j_gene: TRBJ1-6
v_gene: TRBV19
CDR3aa: CASSFRQGAYNSPLHF

abundance: many
j_gene: TRBJ2-7
v_gene: TRBV10-2
CDR3aa: CASSEFGGTYEQYF

abundance: .
j_gene: TRBJ2-7
v_gene: TRBV10-3
CDR3aa: CATSELALQGPEQYF

abundance: many
j_gene: TRBJ2-7
v_gene: TRBV24-1
CDR3aa: CATSDPAGASYEQYF

abundance: few
j_gene: TRBJ1-1
v_gene: TRBV5-4
CDR3aa: CASSQETGSTEAFF

abundance: many
j_gene: TRBJ2-5
v_gene: TRBV19
CDR3aa: CASSMDREETQYF

abundance: many
j_gene: TRBJ2-5
v_gene: TRBV20-1
CDR3aa: CSASLTSGGGETQYF

abundance: .
j_gene: TRBJ1-2
v_gene: TRBV28
CDR3aa: CASSWADYGYTF

abundance: few
j_gene: TRBJ1-2
v_gene: TRBV2
CDR3aa: CAWSVIGHGYTF